This TCR beta chain is drawn from a study of blood T cell repertoires in COVID-19. Background on the study: The cDNA or gDNA used as material had been derived from T cells, B-cell-depleted T cells, or PBMCs.

Losses at the gene ends were 7 bases for V and 4 bases for J; bases not matched to a gene: 3. The CDR3 consists of 14 residues. The germline CDR1 and CDR2 sequences are SNHLY and FYNNEI. As originally analysed: Amplifying reference gene primers gave estimates of nucleated cell counts. Assay used: immunoSEQ multiplex PCR; TCRdb lists only in-frame clones, some missing. V, J and clone size reflect that table, while D and trimming were determined from the DNA. The sample gives fewer than 100,000 clones, approximately 87% of which show up once; 15% is in the top ten. This clonotype was sampled from a human donor in a cohort sampled during active COVID-19. The specimen was peripheral blood. This rearrangement joins TRBV2 to TRBJ1-5; 11 positions match TRBD1. CDR3 DNA sequence: TGTGCCAGCAAGGGGGACAGGGGGAATCAGCCCCAGCATTTT. It encodes CASKGDRGNQPQHF.